The 32 T cell receptor beta chains below all came from one sample that was sequenced in a study of T cells in Graves' hyperthyroidism and ophthalmopathy. Amplification of TCR beta CDR3 regions was performed using RNA transcripts as template. HTBI primers were the set used in a first-round RT-PCR of the TCR CDR3. MiXCR was run by TCRdb on the multiplex PCR reads, yielding one entry per CDR3 protein. The sample consists of about 620,000 distinct CDR3 sequences, about 17% of them appearing once. The sample was blood. These receptors were collected from a woman in her thirties with Graves' hyperthyroidism.

A few counts support this clonotype. CDR3 bases: TGTGCCACCAGCAGAGATCACAGATGGAAGGGCTACACCTTC. Its translation: CATSRDHRWKGYTF. The rearrangement uses TRBV15 and TRBJ1-2; no firm D call. V lost 0 bases, J lost 8 bases, and 13 bases lay in between. This CDR3 region has 14 residues. Germline-derived CDR1 and CDR2 are LNHNV and YYDKDF (reference sequence). Based on the CDR3 plus reference TRBV15 and TRBJ1-2, the full variable domain is DAMVIQNPRYQVTQFGKPVTLSCSQTLNHNVMYWYQQKSSQAPKLLFHYYDKDFNNEADTPDNFQSRRPNTSFCFLDIRSPGLGDTAMYLCATSRDHRWKGYTFGSGTRLTVV.

This clonotype was seen at least ten times. The V gene is TRBV30, the J gene TRBJ1-1; D unresolved. V was clipped by 4 bases and J by 0 bases, with 18 bases between them. This CDR3 contains 16 residues. The germline CDR1 and CDR2 sequences are GTSNPN and SVGIG (reference sequence). The CDR3 DNA follows: TGTGCCTGGACCAGAACCAAAGTGGCAGTGAACACTGAAGCTTTCTTT. This sequence encodes CAWTRTKVAVNTEAFF.

This clonotype occurred a few times. The V and J genes are TRBV7-9 and TRBJ2-3, with TRBD2 identical over 15 bases. Germline V gives CDR1 SEHNR, CDR2 FQNEAQ (reference sequence). V shed 7 bases and J 0 bases; nucleotides not matched to a gene: 11. This CDR3 is built from 19 residues. This CDR3 reads CASTSWGLAGGPSTDTQYF. CDR3 nucleotides: TGTGCCAGCACCTCTTGGGGACTAGCGGGAGGCCCCAGCACAGATACGCAGTATTTT.

This clonotype was seen ten or more times. This chain links TRBV28 with TRBJ2-1; 7 bases agree with TRBD2. V dropped 2 bases and J dropped 6; count of bases not matched to a gene: 4. Germline V gene data show CDR1 as MDHEN and CDR2 as SYDVKM. This CDR3 has 14 residues. In nucleotides, the CDR3 is TGTGCCAGCAGTTTAGCGCGGACTAGCAATGAGCAGTTCTTC. It codes for CASSLARTSNEQFF.

This clonotype was seen at least ten times. The gene calls are TRBV7-3 and TRBJ2-1; a possible D gene is TRBD2 (5 bases). V lost 0 bases to trimming and J lost 7 bases, with 13 bases between them. This CDR3 region has 15 residues. Germline V gives CDR1 SGHTA, CDR2 FQGTGA. The CDR3 loop is CASSLTGYGINEQFF. DNA of the CDR3: TGTGCCAGCAGCTTAACAGGGTACGGGATAAATGAGCAGTTCTTC.

The V gene is TRBV30, the J gene TRBJ1-2; the D gene is possibly TRBD1 (6 bases). The CDR3 runs 13 residues. Trimming left V 8 bases short and J 6 bases short, with 19 bases between. Per germline, CDR1 GTSNPN and CDR2 SVGIG (reference sequence). CDR3 DNA: TGTGCCCAATCAGTAGGGGGGAACGATGGCTACACCTTC. Translated: CAQSVGGNDGYTF.

The chain uses TRBV9 and TRBJ1-6; D possibly corresponds to TRBD1 (6 bases). Germline-derived CDR1 and CDR2 are SGDLS and YYNGEE. The length of the CDR3 is 18 residues. Trimming took off 3 bases at V and 4 bases at J, with 20 bases between the two ends. The CDR3 sequence is CASSAGANRGTYNSPLHF. The CDR3 DNA follows: TGTGCCAGCAGCGCGGGGGCGAACCGCGGGACATATAATTCACCCCTCCACTTT. The full variable domain, completed using reference TRBV9 and TRBJ1-6, is DSGVTQTPKHLITATGQRVTLRCSPRSGDLSVYWYQQSLDQGLQFLIQYYNGEERAKGNILERFSAQQFPDLHSELNLSSLELGDSALYFCASSAGANRGTYNSPLHFGNGTRLTVT.

This clonotype has at least ten counts. V is TRBV6-2 or TRBV6-3 and J is TRBJ1-1; 8 nucleotides align to TRBD1. In germline, CDR1 is MNHEY, CDR2 SVGEGT. This CDR3 comprises 12 residues. With 5 bases clipped from V and 7 bases from J, the junction kept 3 bases outside the gene matches. CDR3 nucleotides: TGTGCCAGCAGTCGGGGGACAGGTGAAGCTTTCTTT. Translation: CASSRGTGEAFF.

The rearrangement links TRBV5-6 to TRBJ2-7; no reliable D call. The V gene's germline CDR1 is SGHDT and CDR2 YYEEEE. CDR3 length: 15 residues. V was clipped by 2 bases and J by 2 bases, with 14 bases between them. The CDR3 loop is CASSFRRTQTYEQYF. For the CDR3, the DNA is TGTGCCAGCAGCTTCCGACGGACGCAGACCTACGAGCAGTACTTC. Full variable domain (rest looked up from reference TRBV5-6 and TRBJ2-7): DAGVTQSPTHLIKTRGQQVTLRCSPKSGHDTVSWYQQALGQGPQFIFQYYEEEERQRGNFPDRFSGHQFPNYSSELNVNALLLGDSALYLCASSFRRTQTYEQYFGPGTRLTVT.

This chain connects TRBV28 to TRBJ1-1, with D possibly being TRBD1 (6 bases). The CDR3 extends over 15 amino acids. Germline CDR1 reads MDHEN; CDR2 reads SYDVKM. Trimming removed 6 bases from V and 1 base from J, with 15 bases in between. The chain's CDR3 is CASSPTDRPNTEAFF. The CDR3 DNA is TGTGCCAGCAGCCCCACCGACAGGCCGAACACTGAAGCTTTCTTT.

The J gene is TRBJ1-5, the V gene TRBV27, with D possibly TRBD1 on 5 matching bases. V dropped 3 bases and J dropped 7 bases, with 13 bases sitting between them. Germline V gives CDR1 MNHEY, CDR2 SMNVEV (reference sequence). The CDR3 has 14 residues. The CDR3 sequence is CASSFISGYQPQHF. The CDR3 DNA reads as TGTGCCAGCAGTTTTATTTCAGGGTACCAGCCCCAGCATTTT.

This clonotype came up many times. The V call is TRBV12-3 or TRBV12-4, the J call TRBJ2-2; D is tentatively TRBD1 or TRBD2 (5 bases each). The CDR3 covers 16 residues. Trimming took off 6 bases at V and 0 bases at J, with 14 bases between the two ends. CDR3 coding DNA: TGTGCCAGCAGCCGAACCGGGACGGCGAACACCGGGGAGCTGTTTTTT. It specifies CASSRTGTANTGELFF.

In this sample, this clonotype turned up many times. The chain combines TRBV7-8 with TRBJ2-3; perhaps TRBD2 as D (6 bases). V gave up 5 bases and J gave up 2 bases, with 20 bases separating them. Germline CDR1 SGHVS, CDR2 FQNEAQ. CDR3 size: 17 residues. The chain's CDR3 is CASSPRRRETLTDTQYF. The CDR3 DNA reads TGTGCCAGCAGCCCCCGCCGGCGGGAAACCCTCACAGATACGCAGTATTTT.

This clonotype was seen repeatedly, ten times or more. V and J are TRBV27 and TRBJ1-1; D possibly corresponds to TRBD1 (5 bases). CDR1 is MNHEY and CDR2 is SMNVEV in the germline V gene (reference sequence). The CDR3 is made up of 13 amino acids. V gave up 10 bases and J gave up 5 bases, with 17 bases separating them. This CDR3 reads CATGRGTGTEAFF. CDR3 DNA sequence: TGTGCCACCGGAAGGGGCACGGGGACTGAAGCTTTCTTT.

This clonotype has at least ten counts. The rearrangement links TRBV11-2 to TRBJ2-5; no clear D gene. In germline, CDR1 is SGHAT, CDR2 FQNNGV. V gave up 5 bases and J gave up 5 bases, with 18 bases separating them. The CDR3 has 15 residues. The CDR3 DNA reads as TGTGCCAGCAGCCCTATTAGGATAGTCGGGGAGACCCAGTACTTC. Translated: CASSPIRIVGETQYF.

The rearrangement links TRBV7-3 to TRBJ1-2; D is uncertain. The CDR3 length is 15 residues. The V end lost 5 bases, the J end lost 4 bases, and 17 bases lay between the germline ends. Germline V gene lookup returns CDR1 SGHTA and CDR2 FQGTGA. The CDR3 region is CASSQVGRRVYGYTF. The DNA of the CDR3 is TGTGCCAGCAGCCAAGTGGGAAGGCGCGTCTATGGCTACACCTTC.

The V gene is TRBV28, the J gene TRBJ1-2; 7 bases line up with TRBD1. Germline V CDR1 and CDR2: MDHEN, SYDVKM. The junction had 11 bases not matched to a gene; V was cut back by 8 bases and J by 5 bases. This CDR3 comprises 14 residues. CDR3 DNA: TGTGCCAGCGGTCGGGACAGAGACCCGTATGGCTACACCTTC. It specifies CASGRDRDPYGYTF.

CDR3 sequence (DNA): TGCAGTGCTATCAAGGATATTTTTAGCAATCAGCCCCAGCATTTT. This sequence encodes CSAIKDIFSNQPQHF. The V gene is TRBV20-1, the J gene TRBJ1-5; D is ambiguous. Germline CDR1 and CDR2: DFQATT and SNEGSKA (reference sequence). This CDR3 is built from 15 residues. Trimming cost V 4 bases and J 0 bases, with 13 bases left between them.

This clonotype was seen ten or more times. The chain links TRBV28 to TRBJ2-1, with D maybe TRBD2 (6 bases). Deletions cut 2 bases from V and 6 bases from J, with 8 bases between. CDR1 is MDHEN and CDR2 is SYDVKM in the germline V gene. CDR3 length: 13 residues. CDR3 in amino acids: CASSLSGPNEQFF. CDR3 coding DNA: TGTGCCAGCAGTTTAAGCGGGCCCAATGAGCAGTTCTTC.

A note on this clonotype: The conserved phenylalanine or tryptophan normally closing the CDR3 is absent here, so this likely arose from a read error. The chain recombines TRBV14 with TRBJ2-7; D uncertain. V was clipped by 6 bases and J by 3 bases, with 12 bases between them. Germline CDR1 reads SGHDN; CDR2 reads FVKESK. This CDR3 has 13 amino acids. DNA of the CDR3: TGTGCCAGCAGTGATTTAGTAGGCTACGAGCAGTACCTC. This translates into CASSDLVGYEQYL.

This chain joins TRBV19 and TRBJ1-5; TRBD1 might be the D (5 bases). CDR3 size: 15 residues. Trimming pared 0 bases from V and 4 bases from J, leaving 10 bases between. Per germline, CDR1 LNHDA and CDR2 SQIVND (reference sequence). CDR3 sequence (DNA): TGTGCCAGTAGTATAGACAGGGCGGGGAATCAGCCCCAGCATTTT. This translates into CASSIDRAGNQPQHF.

The chain joins TRBV15 to TRBJ2-1, with 11 positions matching TRBD2. This CDR3 has 16 amino acids. In germline, CDR1 is LNHNV, CDR2 YYDKDF (reference sequence). Unmatched junction bases numbered 11, after V lost 5 bases and J lost 8 bases. The CDR3 DNA reads TGTGCCACCAGCGGACAACCGGGACTAGCGGTTGATGAGCAGTTCTTC. Its protein product is CATSGQPGLAVDEQFF.

This clonotype was observed a handful of times. The chain employs TRBV27 and TRBJ2-7; D possibly corresponds to TRBD2 (6 bases). The germline gives CDR1 MNHEY, CDR2 SMNVEV (reference sequence). V shed 4 bases and J shed 6 bases, with 13 bases lying between them. This CDR3 region has 13 residues. DNA of the CDR3: TGTGCCAGCAGTTGGAGACTAGATGGCGAGCAGTACTTC. Translated, it gives CASSWRLDGEQYF.

This clonotype was seen at least ten times. The V and J genes are TRBV28 and TRBJ1-2; the D gene is possibly TRBD1 (5 bases). CDR1 is MDHEN and CDR2 is SYDVKM in the germline V gene. Trimming stripped 5 bases from V and 2 bases from J, with 18 bases between. CDR3 length: 16 residues. The CDR3: CASSRNLDSFNYGYTF. For the CDR3, the DNA is TGTGCCAGCAGTCGGAACCTCGACAGTTTCAACTATGGCTACACCTTC.

The sample holds a few counts of this clonotype. CDR3 region: CSARPGLAGGDTQYF. The CDR3 DNA reads TGCAGTGCTAGACCGGGACTAGCGGGGGGAGATACGCAGTATTTT. This chain uses TRBV20-1 with TRBJ2-3; 15 bases are a match to TRBD2. CDR1 is DFQATT and CDR2 is SNEGSKA in the germline V gene (reference sequence). The length of the CDR3 is 15 residues. J lost 5 bases, V lost 2 bases, and 2 bases had no gene match.

This clonotype was found many times. The chain recombines TRBV11-1 with TRBJ2-1, with D perhaps TRBD1 (6 bases). In germline, CDR1 is SGHAT, CDR2 FQDESV (reference sequence). The CDR3 covers 16 residues. V was shortened by 5 bases and J by 2 bases, with 16 bases between the two germline ends. CDR3 protein: CASSPLGARAYNEQFF. DNA for the CDR3: TGTGCCAGCAGCCCCCTGGGGGCACGGGCCTACAATGAGCAGTTCTTC.

This clonotype showed up many times. V is TRBV12-5 and J is TRBJ2-7; D remains ambiguous. Deletions cut 5 bases from V and 4 bases from J, with 12 bases between. The germline V gene encodes CDR1 LGHNT and CDR2 FRNRAP. CDR3 length equals 13 residues. This CDR3 reads CASGAPHNYEQYF. As DNA, the CDR3 is TGTGCTAGTGGTGCGCCCCACAATTACGAGCAGTACTTC.

In this sample, this clonotype turned up many times. The chain recombines TRBV7-9 with TRBJ2-2; D unresolved. Germline-derived CDR1 and CDR2 are SEHNR and FQNEAQ (reference sequence). The V and J ends lost 5 bases and 4 bases respectively, with 11 bases between them. The CDR3 totals 14 residues. CDR3 sequence: CASSPGPFTGELFF. The CDR3 coding sequence is TGTGCCAGCAGCCCCGGACCGTTCACCGGGGAGCTGTTTTTT.

The CDR3, as DNA: TGTGCCAGAGGGCAGGGTTCACCCCTCCACTTT. This translates into CARGQGSPLHF. The chain carries TRBV6-9 and TRBJ1-6; possibly TRBD1 for D (5 bases). Germline values: CDR1 MNHGY, CDR2 SVAAGI. The CDR3 consists of 11 residues. The V end lost 9 bases, the J end lost 9 bases, and 9 bases lay between the germline ends.

The V call is TRBV6-6, the J call TRBJ1-4; unclear D gene. Germline values: CDR1 MNHNY, CDR2 SVGAGI (reference sequence). V lost 2 bases, J lost 0 bases, and 13 bases lay in between. The CDR3 is 17 amino acids. CDR3 region: CASSYILRTSTNEKLFF. The CDR3 DNA is TGTGCCAGCAGTTACATCTTAAGGACTTCAACTAATGAAAAACTGTTTTTT.

This clonotype showed up many times. The V gene is TRBV6-1, the J gene TRBJ2-5; possible D gene TRBD1, 6 bases. CDR1 is MNHNS, CDR2 SASEGT, per germline. The V and J ends lost 2 bases and 1 base respectively, with 11 bases between them. This CDR3 comprises 15 residues. The CDR3 loop is CASSEHRDAQETQYF. CDR3 coding DNA: TGTGCCAGCAGTGAACACAGGGACGCCCAAGAGACCCAGTACTTC.

This clonotype has a count of ten or more. The CDR3 reads CASSLRTGKAEAFF. The CDR3 nucleotides are TGCGCCAGCAGCTTGAGGACAGGGAAGGCTGAAGCTTTCTTT. This chain links TRBV5-1 with TRBJ1-1; 8 bases are a match to TRBD1. CDR1 is SGHRS and CDR2 is YFSETQ in the germline V gene. With 1 base clipped from V and 6 bases from J, the junction kept 5 bases outside the gene matches. The CDR3 is 14 residues long.